Following are 7 T cell receptor beta chains from one sample sequenced in a study of blood T cell repertoires in COVID-19. Data came from immunoSEQ multiplex PCR; TCRdb stores just in-frame clones and leaves some out. The sample holds around 310,000 clones, 90% seen once. Sequenced material: peripheral blood. The receptors originated from a woman aged 35 to 49 with COVID-19, enrolled during active disease.

This chain connects TRBV28 to TRBJ2-7; 10 positions agree with TRBD1. V shed 7 bases, J shed 0 bases, and the junction held 9 bases outside the gene matches. CDR1 is MDHEN, CDR2 SYDVKM, per germline. The CDR3 covers 16 residues. The CDR3 sequence: CASTSPGQGFSYEQYF. In DNA form, the CDR3 reads TGTGCCAGCACCTCCCCGGGACAGGGGTTCTCCTACGAGCAGTACTTC.

The chain links TRBV4-3 to TRBJ2-5, with 15 bases lining up with TRBD2. After removal of 2 bases from V and 5 bases from J, the junction contained 12 bases not matched to a gene. CDR3 size: 19 residues. Germline V gene sequence: CDR1 LGHNA, CDR2 YSLEER. This chain's CDR3 is CASSQRPRTSGRATETQYF. The CDR3 nucleotides are TGCGCCAGCAGCCAACGCCCCCGGACTAGCGGGAGGGCCACGGAGACCCAGTACTTC.

The chain has TRBV5-1 and TRBJ2-3; possible D gene TRBD1, 6 bases. Germline V gene data show CDR1 as SGHRS and CDR2 as YFSETQ. The CDR3 runs 13 residues. The V gene lost 5 bases and the J gene lost 6 bases, with 13 bases spanning the gap. The DNA for the CDR3 is TGCGCCAGCAGATCTAACAGGGCCGATACGCAGTATTTT. As protein: CASRSNRADTQYF.

The chain is built from TRBV5-6 and TRBJ2-5, with 7 bases fitting TRBD1. Germline CDR1 and CDR2: SGHDT and YYEEEE. There are 14 residues in the CDR3. J lost 4 bases, V lost 4 bases, and 7 bases had no gene match. The CDR3 is CASSATGQGETQYF. DNA of the CDR3: TGTGCCAGCAGCGCGACAGGGCAGGGAGAGACCCAGTACTTC.

This chain uses TRBV2 with TRBJ2-2; a possible D gene is TRBD2 (5 bases). Trimming shortened V by 6 bases and J by 0 bases, and 14 bases separated the two germline ends. This CDR3 contains 16 residues. Germline lookup yields CDR1 SNHLY and CDR2 FYNNEI. CDR3 nucleotides: TGTGCCAGCAGACCCACGTCGGGGACGAACACCGGGGAGCTGTTTTTT. Translation: CASRPTSGTNTGELFF. Drawing the rest from reference TRBV2 and TRBJ2-2, the complete variable domain is EPEVTQTPSHQVTQMGQEVILRCVPISNHLYFYWYRQILGQKVEFLVSFYNNEISEKSEIFDDQFSVERPDGSNFTLKIRSTKLEDSAMYFCASRPTSGTNTGELFFGEGSRLTVL.

V usage is TRBV4-3 and J usage is TRBJ1-2; D remains ambiguous. The length of the CDR3 is 14 residues. The germline V gene encodes CDR1 LGHNA and CDR2 YSLEER. Deletions cut 0 bases from V and 5 bases from J, with 10 bases between. CDR3 sequence reads: CASSQETGIYGYTF. The CDR3, as DNA: TGCGCCAGCAGCCAAGAAACGGGGATTTATGGCTACACCTTC.

J is TRBJ2-7 and V is TRBV7-9; TRBD2 aligns across 9 bases. The CDR3 runs 16 residues. The V gene's germline CDR1 is SEHNR and CDR2 FQNEAQ (reference sequence). Germline trimming cut 5 bases from V and 9 bases from J; bases unmatched to any gene: 17. The CDR3 is CASSQSSSAGGPLQYF. The CDR3 coding sequence is TGTGCCAGCAGCCAGTCCTCTAGCGCGGGAGGGCCTTTGCAGTACTTC.